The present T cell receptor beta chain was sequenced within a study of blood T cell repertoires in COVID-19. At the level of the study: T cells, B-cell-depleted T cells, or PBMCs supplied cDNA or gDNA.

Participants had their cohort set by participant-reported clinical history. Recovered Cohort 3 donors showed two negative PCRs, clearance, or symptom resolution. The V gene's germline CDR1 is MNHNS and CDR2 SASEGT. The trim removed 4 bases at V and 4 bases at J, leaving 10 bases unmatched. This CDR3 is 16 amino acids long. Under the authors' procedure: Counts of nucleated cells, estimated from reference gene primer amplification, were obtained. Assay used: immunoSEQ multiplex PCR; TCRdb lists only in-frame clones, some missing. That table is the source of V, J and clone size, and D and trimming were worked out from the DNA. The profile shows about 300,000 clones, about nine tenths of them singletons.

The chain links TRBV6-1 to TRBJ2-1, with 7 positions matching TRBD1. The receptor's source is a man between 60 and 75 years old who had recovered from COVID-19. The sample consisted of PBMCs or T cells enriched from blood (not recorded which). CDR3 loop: CASSATGRGVYNEQFF. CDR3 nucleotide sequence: TGTGCCAGCAGTGCGACAGGGAGAGGGGTATACAATGAGCAGTTCTTC.